The rows below give T cell receptor beta chains drawn from one sample of a study of blood T cell repertoires in COVID-19. Clones were sequenced by immunoSEQ multiplex PCR, and TCRdb holds only the in-frame ones, with some missing. The data show 50,000 to 75,000 clones, approximately 80% seen once. Sequenced sample: peripheral blood. The receptors originated from a man in his sixties with COVID-19, enrolled during active disease. Each CDR3 is given with its conserved first and last residue.

13	TRBV24-1	CATSDGGAYEQYF
14	TRBV10-3	CAASGGEVIDTQYF
15	TRBV9	CASSAMGGQFSPLHF
17	TRBV4-1	CASSQRFGGGPTDTQYF
17	TRBV6-1	CASRERSSGGLGGELFF
13	TRBV5-1	CASSLGTEQPQHF
15	TRBV9	CASSGEHRRSEKLFF
18	TRBV5-5	CASSLGSPGGAAGNTIYF
14	TRBV5-1	CASSLVAENTEAFF
17	TRBV3-1/TRBV3-2	CASSLLGQGAEGKGAFF
18	TRBV5-1	CASSRGTSGTTSTDTQYF
12	TRBV2	CASSAAAGELFF
15	TRBV4-1	CASSQRGLRTDTQYF
15	TRBV28	CASRVDSPANYGYTF
14	TRBV6-1	CASSEVEGAGELFF
15	TRBV18	CASSPITGGSNGYTF
15	TRBV7-4	CASSLSFTHPYEQYF
16	TRBV15	CATSRDLGTLTKEQYF
14	TRBV18	CASSPLTRTDEQFF
13	TRBV10-3	CAIASGWGETQYF
15	TRBV18	CASSYGTSGTDTQYF
13	TRBV5-6	CASSSGTYYGYTF
13	TRBV2	CASGQLPYNEQFF
14	TRBV4-1	CASSRTAITDTQYF
15	TRBV7-9	CASSYRDRTNEKLFF
18	TRBV5-7	CASSIPGQGISGGETQYF
15	TRBV6-2/TRBV6-3	CASSYDASGSYEQYF
12	TRBV12-2	CASPNRAYEQYF
14	TRBV6-5	CASSGVGRRYGHTF
14	TRBV6-1	CASSERLEAQPQHF
15	TRBV5-1	CASSSGTGGDYGYTF
17	TRBV5-1	CASSLDYAGGGTGELFF
12	TRBV7-9	CATGGLNTEAFF
14	TRBV4-1	CASSASGSGNEQFF
15	TRBV9	CASSWTSGSFSEQYF
16	TRBV5-4	CASSLGGGLSGNTIYF
15	TRBV18	CASSPSGRAYGTQYF
16	TRBV4-2	CASSQDGGGGNEKLFF
14	TRBV11-2	CASSPDRVGQPQHF
14	TRBV27	CASSAPGHLYEQYF
16	TRBV24-1	CATSDFSGRGTDTQYF
16	TRBV10-1	CASSDGQLYSNQPQHF
13	TRBV6-5	CASSVGLAYGYTF